A selection of T cell receptor beta chains follows, all from one sample in a study of technical replicates of blood from a handful of donors. Only in-frame clones appear in the TCRdb table, and some are missing; sequencing was by immunoSEQ multiplex PCR. The table lists roughly 50,000 clones, about 96% of them singletons. Material: PBMCs. Receptors originate from a human donor in good health. Some clones in this sample may be carry-over from other donors' samples. The CDR3 runs from the conserved cysteine through the conserved F or W. The order of the fields is clone size, V gene, J gene, D gene, CDR3 protein, CDR3 DNA. The D gene is left open where the match is weak. Where a row states a size, it is once, few, many or the class of an expanded clone; other rows omit it.

>NA|TRBV5-8|TRBJ2-7|TRBD1
CASSRVGTGPLRHEQYF
TGTGCCAGCAGCCGAGTCGGGACAGGGCCGCTGCGCCACGAGCAGTACTTC
>NA|TRBV13|TRBJ2-5|TRBD1
CASSMTGSPQETQYF
TGTGCCAGCAGCATGACAGGGTCCCCCCAAGAGACCCAGTACTTC
>NA|TRBV11-2|TRBJ2-2|NA
CASSLTIGGELFF
TGTGCCAGCAGCTTAACTATAGGCGGGGAGCTGTTTTTT
>NA|TRBV6-1|TRBJ1-5|NA
CASSELYSNQPQHF
TGTGCCAGCAGTGAACTTTATAGCAATCAGCCCCAGCATTTT
>NA|TRBV4-3|TRBJ1-5|TRBD1
CASSQDWRQGGLPQHF
TGCGCCAGCAGCCAAGATTGGAGGCAGGGGGGCTTGCCCCAGCATTTT
>NA|TRBV6-6|TRBJ2-5|TRBD2
CASTTPGGGKTQYF
TGTGCCAGCACCACACCGGGCGGGGGGAAGACCCAGTACTTC
>NA|TRBV5-1|TRBJ2-5|TRBD2
CASSFLAGGQGGETQYF
TGCGCCAGCAGCTTTCTAGCGGGAGGCCAGGGAGGAGAGACCCAGTACTTC
>NA|TRBV7-8|TRBJ2-7|NA
CASSFRESSYEQYF
TGTGCCAGCAGCTTTCGGGAAAGCTCCTACGAGCAGTACTTC
>NA|TRBV20-1|TRBJ1-2|NA
CSVPTGFGYTF
TGCAGTGTTCCTACAGGGTTTGGCTACACCTTC
>NA|TRBV4-2|TRBJ2-5|TRBD2
CASSPRGGLGETQYF
TGTGCCAGCAGCCCCCGGGGGGGGCTTGGGGAGACCCAGTACTTC
>NA|TRBV9|TRBJ1-6|NA
CASSPLGGPSNSPLHF
TGTGCCAGCAGCCCCCTGGGCGGGCCCAGTAATTCACCCCTCCACTTT
>NA|TRBV7-6|TRBJ2-7|TRBD1
CASSLSGTALQEQYF
TGTGCCAGCAGCCTCTCCGGGACAGCCTTACAAGAGCAGTACTTC
>once|TRBV27|TRBJ2-7|TRBD2
CASSLGLAGPYEQYF
TGTGCCAGCAGTTTAGGACTAGCGGGGCCCTACGAGCAGTACTTC
>NA|TRBV4-3|TRBJ1-5|NA
CASSQETGGNQPQHF
TGCGCCAGCAGCCAAGAGACAGGTGGCAATCAGCCCCAGCATTTT
>NA|TRBV6-5|TRBJ1-4|NA
CASSYGQGRGREKLFF
TGTGCCAGCAGTTACGGGCAGGGTAGAGGAAGAGAAAAACTGTTTTTT
>NA|TRBV30|TRBJ1-2|TRBD1
CAWGGQGNYGYTF
TGTGCCTGGGGAGGACAGGGTAACTATGGCTACACCTTC
>medium-sized|TRBV4-1|TRBJ1-6|NA
CASSLTGGRVSPLHF
TGCGCCAGCAGCCTCACCGGGGGGAGGGTCTCACCCCTCCACTTT
>NA|TRBV6-4|TRBJ1-2|NA
CASSDSGGRGYTF
TGTGCCAGCAGTGACTCAGGGGGTCGAGGCTACACCTTC
>NA|TRBV7-2|TRBJ2-2|NA
CASSLRQAGINTGELFF
TGTGCCAGCAGCCTCAGACAGGCAGGGATTAACACCGGGGAGCTGTTTTTT
>NA|TRBV9|TRBJ2-7|TRBD2
CASSVGTGGGEQYF
TGTGCCAGCAGCGTAGGGACGGGAGGGGGGGAGCAGTACTTC
>medium-sized|TRBV7-9|TRBJ1-6|NA
CASSSAGEFNSPLHF
TGTGCCAGCAGCTCCGCAGGGGAATTTAATTCACCCCTCCACTTT
>NA|TRBV12-5|TRBJ2-1|TRBD2
CASGTGTSLFVTEQFF
TGTGCTAGTGGTACCGGGACTAGCCTTTTCGTGACTGAGCAGTTCTTC
>NA|TRBV23-1|TRBJ1-6|NA
CASSQPGITDSPLHF
TGCGCCAGCAGTCAACCGGGGATTACGGATTCACCCCTCCACTTT
>NA|TRBV7-3|TRBJ2-1|TRBD2
CASSSSGSRNEQFF
TGTGCCAGCAGTAGTAGCGGGAGTAGGAATGAGCAGTTCTTC